The T cell receptor (beta chain) described here comes from a study of patients and donors after allogeneic stem cell transplantation. V lost 2 bases to trimming and J lost 6 bases, with 25 bases between them. The CDR3 runs 17 residues. Germline V gene data show CDR1 as SQVTM and CDR2 as ANQGSEA. TCRdb ran MiXCR on the RT-PCR reads and lists one entry per CDR3 protein. In the table there are approximately 150,000 distinct CDR3 sequences, 20% to 25% of which are singletons. This clonotype was seen a few times. Material for sequencing was blood, either unsorted or a sorted T cell fraction (not recorded which). The gene calls are TRBV29-1 and TRBJ1-2; D gene ambiguous. The sequence was obtained from a human donor who was either an allogeneic HSCT recipient or a stem cell or donor lymphocyte infusion donor (not recorded which). It is not recorded whose cells these are; they may come from a transplant donor. CDR3 sequence reads: CSVEQIAGTQLWDGYTF. CDR3 coding DNA: TGCAGCGTTGAACAGATCGCAGGCACACAACTGTGGGATGGCTACACCTTC.